This TCR beta chain derives from a study of blood T cell repertoires in COVID-19. Study-level background: The United States, Italy and Spain provided the acute and convalescent COVID-19 samples.

Per the authors' pipeline: From reference gene primer amplification, estimates of nucleated cell counts were derived. Repertoires were generated with immunoSEQ multiplex PCR, while TCRdb's copy carries only in-frame clones and drops some. The DNA gave D and trimming, while V, J and clone size come from that table. The table records 390,000 or so clones, 87% of them present only once. Participants were aged about 18 to 89 years from about two dozen US areas. Cohort assignment relied on participant-reported clinical history. Germline-derived CDR1 and CDR2 are LGHNA and YSLEER. Trimming took off 1 base at V and 1 base at J, with 16 bases between the two ends. CDR3 length: 17 residues.

The TCR comes from a woman between 45 and 65 years old who had recovered from COVID-19. The sequencing input was PBMCs or T cells enriched from blood (not recorded which). The J gene is TRBJ1-1, the V gene TRBV4-3, with unresolved D. Here the CDR3 DNA reads TGCGCCAGCAGCCAAGGTCAATTTTTGCGCGGGAACACTGAAGCTTTCTTT. Its protein product is CASSQGQFLRGNTEAFF.